This is a list of T cell receptor beta chains from one sample in a study of T cell repertoires in cytomegalovirus infection. MiXCR was run by TCRdb on the reads, yielding one entry per CDR3 protein. The table has around 300,000 distinct CDR3 sequences, 9% to 9.5% seen once. The sample taken for sequencing was PBMCs. All receptors derive from a human donor in good health (CMV status not recorded). Some clones in this sample may be carry-over from other donors' samples. CDR3s include the opening cysteine and the closing phenylalanine or tryptophan. D genes are given only for firm matches. Expanded clones are given a class, and other clones once, few, many or no size at all.

size: many; J: TRBJ2-3; D: NA; V: TRBV7-2; length: 16; CDR3: CASSLASGGLADTQYF; DNA: TGTGCCAGCAGCTTAGCCTCGGGGGGCCTGGCAGATACGCAGTATTTT
size: many; J: TRBJ2-2; D: NA; V: TRBV6-2/TRBV6-3; length: 17; CDR3: CASSYWLGPKNTGELFF; DNA: TGTGCCAGCAGTTACTGGTTGGGGCCGAAGAACACCGGGGAGCTGTTTTTT
size: many; J: TRBJ2-7; D: NA; V: TRBV7-6; length: 16; CDR3: CASSNIARNPSYEQYF; DNA: TGTGCCAGCTCAAACATCGCTAGGAACCCATCCTACGAGCAGTACTTC
size: many; J: TRBJ2-2; D: TRBD2; V: TRBV7-2; length: 14; CDR3: CASSRTSGLGELFF; DNA: TGTGCCAGCAGCCGGACTAGCGGTTTGGGGGAGCTGTTTTTT
size: NA; J: TRBJ2-1; D: NA; V: TRBV27; length: 15; CDR3: CATTEWAGKYNEQFF; DNA: TGTGCCACCACAGAGTGGGCGGGGAAATACAATGAGCAGTTCTTC
size: many; J: TRBJ1-1; D: NA; V: TRBV7-6; length: 16; CDR3: CASSPGRGIWNTEAFF; DNA: TGTGCCAGCAGCCCAGGCCGAGGGATTTGGAACACTGAAGCTTTCTTT
size: many; J: TRBJ2-7; D: TRBD1; V: TRBV29-1; length: 15; CDR3: CSIDGPGQGSHEQYF; DNA: TGCAGCATAGATGGACCGGGACAGGGATCCCACGAGCAGTACTTC
size: many; J: TRBJ2-7; D: NA; V: TRBV20-1; length: 14; CDR3: CSARARGGAREQYF; DNA: TGCAGTGCTAGAGCCCGAGGGGGGGCACGGGAGCAGTACTTC
size: NA; J: TRBJ2-7; D: TRBD1; V: TRBV19; length: 14; CDR3: CATTRTGSSYEQYF; DNA: TGTGCCACCACCCGGACAGGGTCCTCCTACGAGCAGTACTTC
size: few; J: TRBJ1-2; D: NA; V: TRBV11-2; length: 12; CDR3: CASSLDWSGYTF; DNA: TGTGCCAGCAGCTTAGATTGGTCTGGCTACACCTTC
size: many; J: TRBJ2-1; D: TRBD2; V: TRBV7-6; length: 16; CDR3: CASSPLSGGVLNEQFF; DNA: TGTGCCAGCAGCCCTCTTAGCGGGGGGGTCCTCAATGAGCAGTTCTTC
size: many; J: TRBJ2-1; D: NA; V: TRBV7-2; length: 14; CDR3: CASSLGGGTNEQFF; DNA: TGTGCCAGCAGCTTAGGTGGCGGAACTAATGAGCAGTTCTTC
size: many; J: TRBJ2-7; D: TRBD2; V: TRBV7-2; length: 16; CDR3: CASSLDGAGGPGEQYF; DNA: TGTGCCAGCAGCCTTGATGGAGCGGGGGGGCCGGGGGAGCAGTACTTC
size: many; J: TRBJ2-2; D: TRBD2; V: TRBV7-2; length: 15; CDR3: CASSLIAGVPGELFF; DNA: TGTGCCAGCAGCTTAATAGCGGGAGTACCCGGGGAGCTGTTTTTT
size: many; J: TRBJ2-6; D: TRBD2; V: TRBV27; length: 15; CDR3: CASTPRGAGANVLTF; DNA: TGTGCCAGCACCCCCCGGGGGGCTGGGGCCAACGTCCTGACTTTC
size: few; J: TRBJ2-5; D: NA; V: TRBV5-1; length: 15; CDR3: CASSLPATGPETQYF; DNA: TGCGCCAGCAGCCTACCCGCGACGGGGCCAGAGACCCAGTACTTC
size: many; J: TRBJ2-3; D: NA; V: TRBV11-2; length: 16; CDR3: CASSLNRPASTDTQYF; DNA: TGTGCCAGCAGCTTAAATCGGCCAGCTAGCACAGATACGCAGTATTTT
size: NA; J: TRBJ1-5; D: NA; V: TRBV28; length: 14; CDR3: CASSKSRGNQPQHF; DNA: TGTGCCAGCAGCAAGTCCCGGGGCAATCAGCCCCAGCATTTT
size: many; J: TRBJ1-1; D: NA; V: TRBV7-2; length: 14; CDR3: CASSFDSGNTEAFF; DNA: TGTGCCAGCAGCTTCGACAGCGGGAACACTGAAGCTTTCTTT
size: many; J: TRBJ1-1; D: NA; V: TRBV6-2/TRBV6-3; length: 13; CDR3: CASWLRRSTEAFF; DNA: TGTGCCAGCTGGCTTCGACGGAGCACTGAAGCTTTCTTT
size: many; J: TRBJ1-5; D: NA; V: TRBV7-2; length: 15; CDR3: CASSFQGMINQPQHF; DNA: TGTGCCAGCAGCTTCCAGGGCATGATAAATCAGCCCCAGCATTTT
size: many; J: TRBJ2-7; D: NA; V: TRBV7-2; length: 13; CDR3: CASSLVPGYEQYF; DNA: TGTGCCAGCAGCTTAGTTCCGGGTTACGAGCAGTACTTC
size: NA; J: TRBJ1-1; D: NA; V: TRBV4-2; length: 14; CDR3: CASSQDRRSAEAFF; DNA: TGTGCCAGCAGCCAAGATCGTCGGTCGGCTGAAGCTTTCTTT
size: NA; J: TRBJ1-2; D: TRBD1; V: TRBV27; length: 14; CDR3: CARRQRQGGYGYTF; DNA: TGTGCCAGGAGACAGAGACAGGGTGGGTATGGCTACACCTTC
size: NA; J: TRBJ2-1; D: TRBD1; V: TRBV7-6; length: 15; CDR3: CASSFGQGANNEQFF; DNA: TGTGCCAGCAGCTTCGGACAGGGGGCTAACAATGAGCAGTTCTTC
size: many; J: TRBJ2-3; D: TRBD2; V: TRBV7-9; length: 19; CDR3: CASSLGSGATALGTDTQYF; DNA: TGTGCCAGCAGCTTAGGTAGCGGGGCGACGGCATTGGGAACAGATACGCAGTATTTT
size: many; J: TRBJ2-5; D: NA; V: TRBV7-9; length: 13; CDR3: CASNRGGEETQYF; DNA: TGTGCCAGCAACCGAGGGGGAGAAGAGACCCAGTACTTC
size: few; J: TRBJ1-6; D: NA; V: TRBV7-8; length: 16; CDR3: CASSLAGRGSHSPLHF; DNA: TGTGCCAGCAGCTTAGCGGGAAGAGGGAGCCATTCACCCCTCCACTTT
size: NA; J: TRBJ2-3; D: NA; V: TRBV25-1; length: 13; CDR3: CASSRPGTDTQYF; DNA: TGTGCCAGCAGTCGACCAGGGACAGATACGCAGTATTTT
size: many; J: TRBJ2-1; D: TRBD2; V: TRBV6-1; length: 14; CDR3: CASSQLAGFNEQFF; DNA: TGTGCCAGCAGCCAACTAGCGGGATTCAATGAGCAGTTCTTC
size: NA; J: TRBJ1-2; D: NA; V: TRBV29-1; length: 9; CDR3: CSDDYGYTF; DNA: TGCAGCGATGACTATGGCTACACCTTC
size: NA; J: TRBJ1-4; D: NA; V: TRBV13; length: 15; CDR3: CASADSPRKDEKLFF; DNA: TGTGCCAGCGCTGACAGCCCCCGCAAGGATGAAAAACTGTTTTTT
size: many; J: TRBJ2-2; D: TRBD1; V: TRBV12-3/TRBV12-4; length: 15; CDR3: CASRVGQGASGELFF; DNA: TGTGCCAGCAGAGTCGGACAGGGGGCATCCGGGGAGCTGTTTTTT
size: few; J: TRBJ2-1; D: NA; V: TRBV20-1; length: 11; CDR3: CSARRQAEQFF; DNA: TGCAGTGCCAGGCGCCAGGCTGAGCAGTTCTTC
size: many; J: TRBJ2-2; D: NA; V: TRBV7-2; length: 16; CDR3: CASSQDGRGRTGELFF; DNA: TGTGCCAGCAGTCAAGACGGCAGGGGAAGAACCGGGGAGCTGTTTTTT
size: NA; J: TRBJ2-3; D: TRBD2; V: TRBV4-3; length: 16; CDR3: CASSQGAAGATDTQYF; DNA: TGCGCCAGCAGCCAAGGGGCAGCGGGAGCAACAGATACGCAGTATTTT
size: few; J: TRBJ2-3; D: NA; V: TRBV9; length: 13; CDR3: CASTGQPTDTQYF; DNA: TGTGCCAGCACAGGACAACCCACAGATACGCAGTATTTT
size: many; J: TRBJ2-1; D: NA; V: TRBV4-1; length: 14; CDR3: CASSRGGRDNEQFF; DNA: TGCGCCAGCAGCCGGGGAGGCAGGGATAATGAGCAGTTCTTC
size: NA; J: TRBJ2-1; D: NA; V: TRBV25-1; length: 14; CDR3: CASSPPGALRGQFF; DNA: TGTGCCAGCAGTCCCCCCGGGGCCCTACGGGGGCAGTTCTTC
size: NA; J: TRBJ1-2; D: NA; V: TRBV7-2; length: 15; CDR3: CASSLGGGAGYGYTF; DNA: TGTGCCAGCAGCTTAGGGGGGGGCGCAGGCTATGGCTACACCTTC
size: few; J: TRBJ1-5; D: NA; V: TRBV7-4; length: 14; CDR3: CASSSTESNQPQHF; DNA: TGTGCCAGCAGCTCAACAGAGAGCAATCAGCCCCAGCATTTT
size: NA; J: TRBJ2-3; D: NA; V: TRBV20-1; length: 12; CDR3: CSASATTDTQYF; DNA: TGCAGTGCTAGTGCAACCACAGATACGCAGTATTTT
size: many; J: TRBJ2-7; D: NA; V: TRBV7-9; length: 14; CDR3: CASSPYGGLYEQYF; DNA: TGTGCCAGCAGCCCCTATGGGGGACTTTACGAGCAGTACTTC
size: NA; J: TRBJ2-1; D: NA; V: TRBV5-1; length: 17; CDR3: CASSSKGIRGVYNEQFF; DNA: TGCGCCAGCAGCTCGAAGGGAATCAGGGGAGTCTACAATGAGCAGTTCTTC
size: NA; J: TRBJ1-4; D: NA; V: TRBV12-3/TRBV12-4; length: 15; CDR3: CASSEGTRNNEKLFF; DNA: TGTGCCAGCAGTGAAGGGACACGGAATAATGAAAAACTGTTTTTT
size: many; J: TRBJ1-4; D: NA; V: TRBV28; length: 14; CDR3: CASSPGSTNEKLFF; DNA: TGTGCCAGCAGTCCAGGATCAACTAATGAAAAACTGTTTTTT